This entry lists 23 T cell receptor beta chains sequenced from one sample in a study of blood T cell repertoires in COVID-19. Only in-frame clones appear in the TCRdb table, and some are missing; sequencing was by immunoSEQ multiplex PCR. Here the sample spans about 100,000 clones, about 89% being singletons. Sequences were obtained from peripheral blood. Source of these receptors: a man aged 45-65 years with active COVID-19.

Remarks on this clone: One end of the junction is discordant with germline, which a read error may explain. The gene calls are TRBV19 and TRBJ1-1; D gene unclear. CDR1 is LNHDA and CDR2 is SQIVND in the germline V gene (reference sequence). The CDR3 spans 12 residues. The CDR3 nucleotides are TGTGCCAGTAGTATTGGAAACAGTGAAGCTTTCTTT. It codes for CASSIGNSEAFF.

The J gene is TRBJ2-1, the V gene TRBV5-1, with 11 positions matching TRBD2. V was pared by 2 bases and J by 8 bases, with 9 bases of the junction left unmatched. Looked up from germline, CDR1 is SGHRS and CDR2 is YFSETQ. The CDR3 sequence is 16 residues long. This CDR3 reads CASSFLAGGTFDEQFF. The CDR3 DNA follows: TGCGCCAGCAGCTTCCTAGCGGGAGGTACCTTTGATGAGCAGTTCTTC.

The CDR3 loop is CASRNDRGSGNTIYF. Written as DNA, the CDR3 is TGCGCCAGCAGAAATGACAGGGGGTCTGGAAACACCATATATTTT. The chain uses TRBV5-1 and TRBJ1-3; 9 nucleotides align to TRBD1. The germline V gene encodes CDR1 SGHRS and CDR2 YFSETQ. V shed 5 bases, J shed 1 base, and the junction held 4 bases outside the gene matches. The CDR3 contains 15 residues.

V and J are TRBV5-4 and TRBJ1-4; D remains unclear. V shed 0 bases and J shed 0 bases, with 3 bases lying between them. Looked up from germline, CDR1 is SGHNT and CDR2 is YYREEE (reference sequence). The CDR3 sequence is 14 residues long. The CDR3 DNA reads TGTGCCAGCAGCTTGGGGCCAACTAATGAAAAACTGTTTTTT. As protein: CASSLGPTNEKLFF. Using reference TRBV5-4 and TRBJ1-4 for the parts outside the CDR3, the full variable domain is ETGVTQSPTHLIKTRGQQVTLRCSSQSGHNTVSWYQQALGQGPQFIFQYYREEENGRGNFPPRFSGLQFPNYSSELNVNALELDDSALYLCASSLGPTNEKLFFGSGTQLSVL.

The V gene is TRBV7-9, the J gene TRBJ1-1; D is uncertain. The CDR3 sequence is 13 residues long. Trimming removed 5 bases at V and 8 bases at J, with 15 bases between. The germline CDR1 and CDR2 sequences are SEHNR and FQNEAQ (reference sequence). In DNA, the CDR3 is TGTGCCAGCAGCCTCGTGGTCTTACAAGAAGCTTTCTTT. Translation: CASSLVVLQEAFF.

The chain couples TRBV19 to TRBJ2-1, with TRBD1 matching over 9 bases. With V trimmed by 5 bases and J by 0 bases, 17 bases remained unmatched. Germline V gene data show CDR1 as LNHDA and CDR2 as SQIVND (reference sequence). This CDR3 has 20 residues. This chain's CDR3 is CASSGAGTGPAYSSYNEQFF. CDR3 bases: TGTGCCAGTAGTGGAGCCGGGACAGGGCCTGCCTATAGCTCCTACAATGAGCAGTTCTTC.

V is TRBV5-8 and J is TRBJ1-1; 9 bases align to TRBD1. Germline V lookup: CDR1 SGHTS, CDR2 YDEGEE. The CDR3 extends over 12 amino acids. The V gene end was trimmed by 4 bases and the J gene end by 9 bases; junction bases not matched to a gene: 4. CDR3 nucleotides: TGTGCCAGCAGCCCGGGGACAGGGAAAGCTTTCTTT. Its protein is CASSPGTGKAFF.

The rearrangement joins TRBV7-2 to TRBJ1-2; 8 bases line up with TRBD1. V lost 2 bases and J lost 8; bases outside the gene matches: 10. This CDR3 has 15 residues. Germline V gene sequence: CDR1 SGHTA, CDR2 FQGNSA. CDR3 sequence: CASSLWTGPPQGYTF. CDR3 coding DNA: TGTGCCAGCAGCTTATGGACAGGGCCGCCCCAAGGCTACACCTTC.

The CDR3 loop is CASSLDRGLETQYF. CDR3 in DNA: TGTGCCAGCAGTCTGGACAGGGGGTTAGAGACCCAGTACTTC. V gene TRBV6-5 combines with J gene TRBJ2-5, with 10 nucleotides matching TRBD1. The CDR3 runs to 14 residues. Germline V gives CDR1 MNHEY, CDR2 SVGAGI. J was trimmed by 4 bases and V by 5 bases; bases with no gene match: 4.

The gene calls are TRBV19 and TRBJ2-2; 8 bases agree with TRBD2. Losses at the gene ends were 7 bases for V and 6 bases for J; bases not matched to a gene: 13. The CDR3 sequence is 16 residues long. Germline V gene sequence: CDR1 LNHDA, CDR2 SQIVND (reference sequence). The CDR3 here is CASTFPGTRSAGELFF. The CDR3 DNA reads as TGTGCCAGTACCTTCCCCGGGACTAGATCAGCCGGGGAGCTGTTTTTT. The whole variable domain, remainder taken from reference TRBV19 and TRBJ2-2, is DGGITQSPKYLFRKEGQNVTLSCEQNLNHDAMYWYRQDPGQGLRLIYYSQIVNDFQKGDIAEGYSVSREKKESFPLTVTSAQKNPTAFYLCASTFPGTRSAGELFFGEGSRLTVL.

The rearrangement joins TRBV7-9 to TRBJ2-4; TRBD1 agrees at 7 bases. With 4 bases clipped from V and 7 bases from J, the junction kept 7 bases outside the gene matches. Germline values: CDR1 SEHNR, CDR2 FQNEAQ (reference sequence). This CDR3 spans 14 amino acids. DNA of the CDR3: TGTGCCAGCAGCTCCTCAGGGGGTCTGAACATTCAGTACTTC. Amino acid sequence: CASSSSGGLNIQYF.

The chain is built from TRBV27 and TRBJ1-2; perhaps TRBD1 as D (5 bases). CDR3 size: 11 residues. V dropped 6 bases and J dropped 4 bases, with 6 bases sitting between them. From germline, CDR1 is MNHEY and CDR2 SMNVEV (reference sequence). CDR3 nucleotides: TGTGCCAGCAGCGGGGGCTATGGCTACACCTTC. This encodes CASSGGYGYTF.

The CDR3 reads CASSVGGTLGETQYF. CDR3 nucleotide sequence: TGTGCCAGCAGCGTAGGGGGGACACTAGGAGAGACCCAGTACTTC. The genes are TRBV9 and TRBJ2-5; D is possibly TRBD1 (6 bases). Germline-derived CDR1 and CDR2 are SGDLS and YYNGEE. Trimming shortened V by 0 bases and J by 4 bases, and 13 bases separated the two germline ends. This CDR3 contains 15 residues.

In its sample, this clone was seen once. The J gene is TRBJ2-4, the V gene TRBV4-2, with 10 nucleotides matching TRBD2. The CDR3 runs to 18 residues. Germline CDR1 LGHNA, CDR2 YNFKEQ. Unmatched junction bases numbered 7, after V lost 1 base and J lost 1 base. CDR3 nucleotide sequence: TGTGCCAGCAGCCAAGGACTAGCGGGTAGTGACGCCAAAAACATTCAGTACTTC. The encoded protein is CASSQGLAGSDAKNIQYF.

V gene TRBV20-1 combines with J gene TRBJ2-7, with unresolved D. The CDR3 has 11 residues. The germline V gene encodes CDR1 DFQATT and CDR2 SNEGSKA (reference sequence). V lost 1 base to trimming and J lost 9 bases, with 10 bases between them. CDR3 DNA: TGCAGTGCTAGAGGTGATTTCGGGCAGTACTTC. The encoded protein is CSARGDFGQYF.

The chain carries TRBV7-6 and TRBJ2-5; 9 bases align to TRBD1. Germline loops: CDR1 SGHVS, CDR2 FNYEAQ. The CDR3 spans 15 residues. V dropped 4 bases and J dropped 5; count of bases not matched to a gene: 8. The CDR3 nucleotides are TGTGCCAGCAGCTACTCGACAGGGGGAGAGGAGACCCAGTACTTC. Amino acids: CASSYSTGGEETQYF.

This clone was observed once. This chain uses TRBV6-5 with TRBJ2-3, with 8 bases identical to TRBD1. The CDR3 length is 16 residues. With 0 bases clipped from V and 2 bases from J, the junction kept 4 bases outside the gene matches. The germline V gene encodes CDR1 MNHEY and CDR2 SVGAGI. For the CDR3, the DNA is TGTGCCAGCAGTTACTCGCGACAGGGGCCCACAGATACGCAGTATTTT. Amino acid sequence: CASSYSRQGPTDTQYF.

The chain carries TRBV12-2 and TRBJ2-1; the table calls TRBD2, which could not be checked here. TRBV12-2 is classified as a pseudogene. CDR3 length: 16 amino acids. Here the CDR3 reads CASRPLGGASYNEQFF. The CDR3 DNA follows: TGTGCAAGTCGCCCACTGGGGGGTGCCTCCTACAATGAGCAGTTCTTC.

The chain joins TRBV19 to TRBJ1-2; D is unclear. The CDR3 is 13 amino acids. Germline V gives CDR1 LNHDA, CDR2 SQIVND (reference sequence). Trimming cost V 9 bases and J 8 bases, with 19 bases left between them. The CDR3: CARPNAAQQGYTF. CDR3 coding DNA: TGTGCCAGGCCGAATGCGGCCCAGCAGGGCTACACCTTC.

This clone was recorded a few times. The CDR3 DNA sequence: TGCGCCAGCAGCTTGGGGAGCTCTGGAAACACCATATATTTT. Translating it yields CASSLGSSGNTIYF. V is TRBV5-1 and J is TRBJ1-3; D gene ambiguous. The CDR3 has 14 amino acids. Trimming removed 0 bases at V and 0 bases at J, with 4 bases between. The V gene's germline CDR1 is SGHRS and CDR2 YFSETQ.

The V and J genes are TRBV5-4 and TRBJ2-1; TRBD2 is a possible D gene (5 bases). V shed 6 bases and J shed 3 bases, with 19 bases lying between them. This CDR3 has 16 residues. Germline values: CDR1 SGHNT, CDR2 YYREEE (reference sequence). The CDR3 spells CASTRGGVRVYNEQFF. CDR3 DNA: TGTGCCAGCACCCGCGGAGGTGTTCGGGTCTACAATGAGCAGTTCTTC. Full variable domain (missing parts from reference TRBV5-4 and TRBJ2-1): ETGVTQSPTHLIKTRGQQVTLRCSSQSGHNTVSWYQQALGQGPQFIFQYYREEENGRGNFPPRFSGLQFPNYSSELNVNALELDDSALYLCASTRGGVRVYNEQFFGPGTRLTVL.

The genes are TRBV7-9 and TRBJ2-3; the match to TRBD1 covers 8 bases. CDR1 and CDR2 from the germline V gene are SEHNR and FQNEAQ (reference sequence). The CDR3 consists of 15 residues. J gave up 1 base and V 5 bases, and 5 bases lay outside the gene matches. As DNA, the CDR3 is TGTGCCAGCAGCCTGCCGGGACAGGGCACAGATACGCAGTATTTT. As protein: CASSLPGQGTDTQYF.

The V call is TRBV6-5, the J call TRBJ2-6; no clear D gene. V lost 7 bases to trimming and J lost 0 bases, with 4 bases between them. From germline, CDR1 is MNHEY and CDR2 SVGAGI. This CDR3 has 13 amino acids. The DNA of the CDR3 is TGTGCCAGCACTCTCTCTGGGGCCAACGTCCTGACTTTC. Protein product: CASTLSGANVLTF.